Here is one TCR beta chain with its context. Its antigen remains unknown. The source of the sample is a study of cytomegalovirus exposure and HLA in healthy donors. Study background: Earlier, some 180 million T cells were analyzed, and more than 100 million unique TCR beta sequences were found among them. The study, taken as a whole, reports: The study put 150 to 200 TCR beta chains on its list as cytomegalovirus-associated. Only CMV serostatus was available as immune exposure information. Across HLA loci, a later analysis found differing TCR association rates, with DRB1 most and HLA-C fewest.

The CDR3 totals 11 residues. In germline, CDR1 is MDHEN, CDR2 SYDVKM. Trimming left V 7 bases short and J 8 bases short, with 11 bases between. This PCR relied on a set of 60 Vbeta primers and 13 Jbeta primers. Data came from immunoSEQ multiplex PCR; TCRdb stores just in-frame clones and leaves some out. This sample has 150,000 to 200,000 clones, with 78% found just once. The source material was PBMCs. V gene TRBV28 combines with J gene TRBJ1-2; D is perhaps TRBD1 (5 bases). The clonotype comes from a woman in her 40s in good health and CMV-seronegative. In nucleotides, the CDR3 is TGTGCCAGCAAGCGGGACGGAGGCTACACCTTC. The encoded protein is CASKRDGGYTF.